This T cell receptor beta chain was retrieved from a study of blood T cells in healthy people across ages (dated by TCRdb to 2015 to 2017). For the wider study: In model experiments, template switching captured roughly one uniquely barcoded TCR beta cDNA molecule for every two T cells. Using deep sequencing normalized with unique cDNA molecular identifiers, the study measured how TCR beta repertoire diversity changes with age. The donors were split into four age groups: young (average around 15 years), middle-aged (39), aged (over 55) and long-lived (over 75). Donors of different ages were randomly distributed across sequencing lanes to avoid experimental bias. For two donors (one aged 18 to 30 and one aged 80 or older), the study analyzed two additional independent replicas of 1 million unique cDNA reads from the same blood draw.

Reading from cysteine to phenylalanine, the CDR3 counts 15 amino acids. CDR3 DNA only is kept here, 45 bases in frame from base 1. CDR1 and CDR2, per the germline V gene (reference sequence), are SEHNR and FQNEAQ. At the junction V is shortened by 3 bases and J by 3 bases; bases outside the gene matches: 1. Details on this clonotype: Its antigen remains unidentified. It has no much larger one-base neighbor in the sample; base qualities were not kept.

Systemically healthy Caucasian individuals from Russia, roughly 40 in total and aged roughly 6 to 95 years, were included as donors. Ten milliliters of peripheral blood were drawn from each donor into EDTA-treated Vacutainer tubes. PBMCs were isolated by Ficoll-Paque density-gradient centrifugation, with at least 6 million obtained per sample. Trizol reagent was used to extract total RNA from the PBMCs, yielding at least 5 micrograms per sample. Naive CD45RAhigh/CD27high T cell percentages were measured by flow cytometry on a PBMC aliquot from every donor. The library relied on 5' RACE. TCRdb lists the instrument as Illumina HiSeq 2500. A second PCR of about 7 to 12 cycles was performed with a sample-barcoded 5' primer and a J-beta primer mix. A unique molecular identifier was introduced onto each TCR beta cDNA molecule by a template-switch 5' adaptor carrying 12 random nucleotides. Each sample yielded at least 3 million CDR3-containing paired-end reads. First-strand cDNA synthesis was performed from all RNA using the Mint cDNA synthesis kit, with priming by a TRBC-specific oligonucleotide. All cDNA was treated with uracil-DNA glycosylase and then went through a first 18-cycle PCR with the universal primers M1SS and BC2_uni_R. In the original analysis: Each sample was normalized by randomly selecting 1 million high-quality reads, each carrying a distinct molecular identifier. Instead of being binned into consensus sequences, reads that shared molecular identifiers were thrown out. MiTCR, run with a Q25 quality threshold and the strictest error-elimination algorithm, handled CDR3 identification, clonotype clustering and error correction. A nonparametric unseen species model with Euler transformation was used to estimate a lower bound on total TCR beta diversity. TCRdb ran its own pipeline on the public reads, namely fastp trimming at Q25 and MiXCR clone calling, and kept in-frame beta chains. Here each entry gathers all rows of one CDR3 protein and keeps the most common genes and DNA. The V and J calls and clone size are TCRdb's, not the authors'. The sample yields around 800,000 distinct CDR3 sequences; 40% to 50% were counted once. The top ten clones comprise roughly 19% of the sample.

The research as a whole found: Observed TCR beta diversity correlated strongly with the percentage of naive T cells measured by flow cytometry. Conclusive comparison of naive and antigen-experienced compartments was prevented by the profiling of bulk unsorted PBMCs. Estimates of total diversity based on one million sequenced T cells were regarded as lower bounds and as underestimates. As age increased, observed TCR beta diversity per million T cells dropped in a roughly linear way, and a significant reduction was already evident by age about 40. Compared with the aged group, more naive CD4+ T cells, fewer expanded clones and increased TCR diversity were shown by the long-lived group, suggesting age selection. Donor CMV infection status was unknown, potentially confounding age-related changes in expanded clonotypes.

Sequenced sample: blood. The receptor chain draws on TRBV7-9 and TRBJ2-6, with 8 bases aligning to TRBD1. This sequence originates from a man aged 60-69 years in good health. The CDR3 sequence is CASSFRGRGANVLTF. The nucleotide sequence is given as TGTGCCAGCAGCTTCAGGGGGCGTGGGGCCAACGTCCTGACTTTC.